The table lists the clone carrying this T cell receptor (beta chain) with many counts. It was with unique molecular identifiers that the TCRbeta library was prepared. MiXCR, run by TCRdb on the PCR reads, gives a single entry per CDR3 protein. The sample lists hundreds of thousands of distinct CDR3 sequences, 8% to 10% occurring once. Unmatched junction bases numbered 8, after V lost 6 bases and J lost 6 bases. CDR3 length equals 15 residues. In germline, CDR1 is MNHEY, CDR2 SVGEGT. The data stem from a study of T-cell reconstitution after alpha-beta-depleted transplantation in children. The sample in question was PBMCs from the stem cell graft donor, obtained from the stem cell graft. The chain joins TRBV6-2 or TRBV6-3 to TRBJ2-1; 10 positions match TRBD1. This clonotype originated in a human donor who donated a stem cell graft to a child with acute lymphoblastic leukemia. The CDR3 here is CASSRQGALGNEQFF. In nucleotides, the CDR3 is TGTGCCAGCAGCCGACAGGGGGCTCTTGGCAATGAGCAGTTCTTC.